The 14 T cell receptor beta chains below all came from one sample that was sequenced in a study of T cells of healthy individuals. MiXCR was run by TCRdb on the 5' RACE reads, yielding one entry per CDR3 protein. The sample has fewer than 75,000 distinct CDR3 sequences, around 16% seen once. These receptors all stem from a human donor in good health.

This clonotype occurred a few times. The chain has TRBV7-6 and TRBJ2-1; 11 bases match TRBD2. V was pared by 1 base and J by 9 bases, with 5 bases of the junction left unmatched. The germline gives CDR1 SGHVS, CDR2 FNYEAQ. This CDR3 has 15 amino acids. CDR3 nucleotides: TGTGCCAGCAGCTTAGGAGTAGCGGGAGGGTTTGAGCAGTTCTTC. Translating it yields CASSLGVAGGFEQFF.

The table lists this clonotype with many counts. The chain carries TRBV4-3 and TRBJ2-2; 9 nucleotides align to TRBD2. The J segment lost 6 bases and the V segment lost 2 bases, leaving 7 bases of the junction unmatched. The CDR3 has 16 amino acids. Germline-derived CDR1 and CDR2 are LGHNA and YSLEER. This CDR3 is CASSQNSGSQAGELFF. In DNA, the CDR3 is TGCGCCAGCAGCCAAAATAGCGGGAGCCAGGCCGGGGAGCTGTTTTTT.

This chain connects TRBV6-5 to TRBJ1-3; D not certain. Trimming took 5 bases from V and 0 from J, leaving 14 bases between them. The CDR3 runs 16 residues. Per germline, CDR1 MNHEY and CDR2 SVGAGI. CDR3 protein: CASSIGRLFSGNTIYF. The CDR3 DNA reads TGTGCCAGCAGTATTGGCCGACTCTTCTCTGGAAACACCATATATTTT.

This clonotype was counted ten times or more. The V call is TRBV28, the J call TRBJ1-2; no clear D. This CDR3 comprises 13 residues. The germline gives CDR1 MDHEN, CDR2 SYDVKM. V was clipped by 5 bases and J by 0 bases, with 7 bases between them. This CDR3 is CASSRNSNYGYTF. The DNA of the CDR3 is TGTGCCAGCAGTCGAAATTCTAACTATGGCTACACCTTC.

At least ten counts were recorded for this clonotype. This chain links TRBV6-1 with TRBJ2-1; TRBD2 aligns across 9 bases. With 3 bases clipped from V and 6 bases from J, the junction kept 6 bases outside the gene matches. The CDR3 length is 15 residues. Per the germline V gene, CDR1 is MNHNS and CDR2 is SASEGT. CDR3 nucleotides: TGTGCCAGCAGTGAGGCGGGGGGGGTGGGCAATGAGCAGTTCTTC. This gives the protein CASSEAGGVGNEQFF.

The rearrangement uses TRBV6-1 and TRBJ1-2; TRBD1 agrees at 7 bases. Per the germline V gene, CDR1 is MNHNS and CDR2 is SASEGT. The CDR3 has 13 amino acids. The ends lost 8 bases at V and 3 bases at J; junction bases unmatched: 6. The CDR3 DNA follows: TGTGCCAGCCGGACAGGCGGGTACTATGGCTACACCTTC. The encoded protein is CASRTGGYYGYTF.

This rearrangement joins TRBV4-3 to TRBJ2-1; D not resolved. The CDR3 has 15 amino acids. The V gene lost 1 base and the J gene lost 0 bases, with 7 bases spanning the gap. Germline V gene lookup returns CDR1 LGHNA and CDR2 YSLEER. CDR3 bases: TGCGCCAGCAGCCAAGGCTTCGACTCCTACAATGAGCAGTTCTTC. Its translation is CASSQGFDSYNEQFF.

In its sample, this clonotype was seen many times. The chain carries TRBV29-1 and TRBJ2-1; tentatively, D is TRBD2 (5 bases). The germline V gene has CDR1 SQVTM and CDR2 ANQGSEA. The CDR3 length is 13 residues. V was shortened by 4 bases and J by 2 bases, with 9 bases between the two germline ends. CDR3 amino acids: CSVARAAYNEQFF. CDR3 DNA: TGCAGCGTTGCGAGGGCCGCCTACAATGAGCAGTTCTTC.

This chain links TRBV27 with TRBJ1-5, with 9 bases matching TRBD1. V lost 5 bases to trimming and J lost 6 bases; unmatched junction nucleotides: 8. Germline V gene lookup returns CDR1 MNHEY and CDR2 SMNVEV (reference sequence). The CDR3 length is 15 residues. The CDR3 nucleotides read TGTGCCAGCAGTCCACACCGACAGGGGGGTCAGCCCCAGCATTTT. This encodes CASSPHRQGGQPQHF.

A few counts support this clonotype. The chain carries TRBV4-2 and TRBJ1-3; D unclear. CDR1 is LGHNA, CDR2 YNFKEQ, per germline. CDR3 size: 16 residues. V was trimmed by 0 bases and J by 0 bases, leaving 9 bases between them. This CDR3 reads CASSQEGSSSGNTIYF. CDR3 sequence (DNA): TGTGCCAGCAGCCAAGAGGGCAGTTCCTCTGGAAACACCATATATTTT.

This clonotype was recorded at least ten times. The genes are TRBV27 and TRBJ2-7; D may correspond to TRBD1 or TRBD2 (5 bases each). Trimming stripped 7 bases from V and 2 bases from J, with 12 bases between. The CDR3 sequence is 13 residues long. CDR1 and CDR2 from the germline V gene are MNHEY and SMNVEV (reference sequence). CDR3 nucleotides: TGTGCCAGCACAGGGACCGTCCCCTACGAGCAGTACTTC. It codes for CASTGTVPYEQYF.

A few counts support this clonotype. The J gene is TRBJ2-1, the V gene TRBV12-3 or TRBV12-4; tentatively, D is TRBD2 (6 bases). V dropped 3 bases and J dropped 8 bases, with 17 bases sitting between them. The CDR3 sequence is 15 residues long. DNA of the CDR3: TGTGCCAGCAGTTTCGGGACCGGGAGCGGAGATGAGCAGTTCTTC. Its protein is CASSFGTGSGDEQFF.

The CDR3, as DNA: TGTGCCACCATAGGGACGAACACCGGGGAGCTGTTTTTT. Its protein product is CATIGTNTGELFF. The chain links TRBV24-1 to TRBJ2-2; no firm D call. Germline CDR1 KGHDR, CDR2 SFDVKD. This CDR3 is 13 amino acids long. Between the trimmed V and J ends, which lost 8 bases and 0 bases, there was a span of 6 bases.

This clonotype was seen more than once but under ten times. The chain is built from TRBV5-5 and TRBJ2-1, with D possibly TRBD1 on 6 matching bases. The germline V gene encodes CDR1 SGHKS and CDR2 YYEKEE (reference sequence). The germline V and J ends were trimmed by 2 bases and 9 bases, with 15 bases remaining between them. This CDR3 comprises 14 residues. The CDR3 DNA is TGTGCCAGCAGCTTCCAGGGGACGGCGGGTGAGCAGTTCTTC. It codes for CASSFQGTAGEQFF.